A selection of T cell receptor beta chains follows, all from one sample in a study of cytomegalovirus exposure and HLA in healthy donors. The assay was immunoSEQ multiplex PCR, and TCRdb's table has in-frame clones only and misses some. The sample lists about 70,000 clones, just under 75% seen once, with 11% in the top ten. Sequencing was carried out using PBMCs. These receptor sequences come from a human donor in good health. Both conserved end residues are part of each CDR3. Fields, in order: D gene, J gene, V gene, clone size, CDR3 DNA, CDR3 protein. The D gene is left open where the match is weak. Size tells how often a clone was seen (once, few, many) or the class of an expanded clone, and some rows leave it out.

D gene: TRBD2
J gene: TRBJ2-5
V gene: TRBV9
clone size: -
CDR3 DNA: TGTGCCAGCAGCCCAGCAGCCAGCGGGAGTGAGACCCAGTACTTC
CDR3 protein: CASSPAASGSETQYF

D gene: TRBD1
J gene: TRBJ1-2
V gene: TRBV7-6
clone size: once
CDR3 DNA: TGTGCCAGCAGCCCCGAGGGACAGGGTTATGGCTACACCTTC
CDR3 protein: CASSPEGQGYGYTF

D gene: -
J gene: TRBJ1-5
V gene: TRBV7-9
clone size: many
CDR3 DNA: TGTGCCAGCAGCTTAGGTAGTCAGCCCCAGCATTTT
CDR3 protein: CASSLGSQPQHF

D gene: -
J gene: TRBJ1-1
V gene: TRBV6-6
clone size: few
CDR3 DNA: TGTGCCAGCATAAGGGGGACTGAAGCTTTCTTT
CDR3 protein: CASIRGTEAFF

D gene: TRBD2
J gene: TRBJ2-3
V gene: TRBV4-1
clone size: -
CDR3 DNA: TGCGCCAGCAGCCCGACTAGCGTAGGAGATACGCAGTATTTT
CDR3 protein: CASSPTSVGDTQYF

D gene: -
J gene: TRBJ1-1
V gene: TRBV30
clone size: -
CDR3 DNA: TGTGCCTGGAAGCCCCTAGCAAATCTCCGTACGGCTTTCTTT
CDR3 protein: CAWKPLANLRTAFF

D gene: TRBD1
J gene: TRBJ2-3
V gene: TRBV7-9
clone size: -
CDR3 DNA: TGTGCCAGCAGCTTAGGGGACAGGGAGACAGATACGCAGTATTTT
CDR3 protein: CASSLGDRETDTQYF

D gene: -
J gene: TRBJ1-1
V gene: TRBV10-3
clone size: -
CDR3 DNA: TGTGCCATCAGTGAGTCGGCGGGGGCGAGCACTGAAGCTTTCTTT
CDR3 protein: CAISESAGASTEAFF

D gene: TRBD1
J gene: TRBJ1-4
V gene: TRBV6-1
clone size: -
CDR3 DNA: TGTGCCAGCAGTGAGGGACAGGGGCCTGAAAAACTGTTTTTT
CDR3 protein: CASSEGQGPEKLFF

D gene: -
J gene: TRBJ1-1
V gene: TRBV7-9
clone size: -
CDR3 DNA: TGTGCCAGCAGCCTCTCCGGGAACACTGAAGCTTTCTTT
CDR3 protein: CASSLSGNTEAFF

D gene: TRBD1
J gene: TRBJ1-4
V gene: TRBV28
clone size: -
CDR3 DNA: TGTGCCAGCAGTCCAGCCGACAGGGGGCAGATCGAAAAACTGTTTTTT
CDR3 protein: CASSPADRGQIEKLFF

D gene: -
J gene: TRBJ2-3
V gene: TRBV4-2
clone size: many
CDR3 DNA: TGTGCCAGCAGCGCCAGCGAGGGACACACAGATACGCAGTATTTT
CDR3 protein: CASSASEGHTDTQYF

D gene: TRBD1
J gene: TRBJ2-7
V gene: TRBV6-5
clone size: few
CDR3 DNA: TGTGCCAGCAGTTTATACAGGGGACCCTACGAGCAGTACTTC
CDR3 protein: CASSLYRGPYEQYF

D gene: TRBD2
J gene: TRBJ2-2
V gene: TRBV9
clone size: -
CDR3 DNA: TGTGCCAGCAGCGTAAGGACTAGCCCGAACACCGGGGAGCTGTTTTTT
CDR3 protein: CASSVRTSPNTGELFF

D gene: TRBD1
J gene: TRBJ1-1
V gene: TRBV6-6
clone size: -
CDR3 DNA: TGTGCCAGCCGGTGGTCGGGACAGGAAGTTGAAGCTTTCTTT
CDR3 protein: CASRWSGQEVEAFF

D gene: -
J gene: TRBJ2-7
V gene: TRBV6-6
clone size: few
CDR3 DNA: TGTGCCAGCAGTTACTCGTACAGAGACGAGCAGTACTTC
CDR3 protein: CASSYSYRDEQYF

D gene: -
J gene: TRBJ1-2
V gene: TRBV15
clone size: -
CDR3 DNA: TGTGCCACCAGCAGAGATGGGGCCCCCTGGGGCTATGGCTACACCTTC
CDR3 protein: CATSRDGAPWGYGYTF

D gene: TRBD1
J gene: TRBJ1-2
V gene: TRBV4-1
clone size: few
CDR3 DNA: TGCGCCAGCAGCCGAGGACCGGGACAGGGAGATGGCTACACCTTC
CDR3 protein: CASSRGPGQGDGYTF

D gene: TRBD2
J gene: TRBJ2-1
V gene: TRBV7-3
clone size: -
CDR3 DNA: TGTGCCAGCAGCTTAAGAGGCGGGAGGAACGACAATGAGCAGTTCTTC
CDR3 protein: CASSLRGGRNDNEQFF

D gene: -
J gene: TRBJ2-1
V gene: TRBV30
clone size: -
CDR3 DNA: TGTGCCTGGAGTCCTCCCCCGGGTTCCCGCAATGAGCAGTTCTTC
CDR3 protein: CAWSPPPGSRNEQFF

D gene: -
J gene: TRBJ1-5
V gene: TRBV30
clone size: -
CDR3 DNA: TGTGCCTGGAGTTTAGAGGCCAGTCAGCCCCAGCATTTT
CDR3 protein: CAWSLEASQPQHF

D gene: TRBD2
J gene: TRBJ2-7
V gene: TRBV11-2
clone size: -
CDR3 DNA: TGTGCCAGCAGCCTGCGGGGAGGGACCGAGCAGTACTTC
CDR3 protein: CASSLRGGTEQYF

D gene: -
J gene: TRBJ2-3
V gene: TRBV6-5
clone size: -
CDR3 DNA: TGTGCCAGCAGTAATCAGAGGACAGATACGCAGTATTTT
CDR3 protein: CASSNQRTDTQYF

D gene: TRBD2
J gene: TRBJ2-7
V gene: TRBV5-1
clone size: few
CDR3 DNA: TGCGCCAGCAGCTTGACGACTAGCGGGAACCCCTACGAGCAGTACTTC
CDR3 protein: CASSLTTSGNPYEQYF

D gene: -
J gene: TRBJ2-1
V gene: TRBV5-6
clone size: -
CDR3 DNA: TGTGCCAGCAGCTCGGATCGGGTTGGAGAGCAGTTCTTC
CDR3 protein: CASSSDRVGEQFF

D gene: -
J gene: TRBJ2-1
V gene: TRBV10-1
clone size: -
CDR3 DNA: TGCGCCAGCAGTGTGGGCCTTTCCTACAATGAGCAGTTCTTC
CDR3 protein: CASSVGLSYNEQFF

D gene: -
J gene: TRBJ1-1
V gene: TRBV5-1
clone size: -
CDR3 DNA: TGCGCCAGCAGCCCCGACTCAACGAACACTGAAGCTTTCTTT
CDR3 protein: CASSPDSTNTEAFF

D gene: TRBD1
J gene: TRBJ2-6
V gene: TRBV28
clone size: many
CDR3 DNA: TGTGCCAGCATCGATCCTCCGGGACAGGGTGGGCCTGGGGCCAACGTCCTGACTTTC
CDR3 protein: CASIDPPGQGGPGANVLTF

D gene: TRBD1
J gene: TRBJ1-1
V gene: TRBV6-1
clone size: few
CDR3 DNA: TGTGCCAGCAGTCCAACAGGGGTGAACACTGAAGCTTTCTTT
CDR3 protein: CASSPTGVNTEAFF

D gene: TRBD1
J gene: TRBJ2-1
V gene: TRBV5-1
clone size: -
CDR3 DNA: TGCGCCAGCAGCTCCCCGGACAGGGGAAGCAATGAGCAGTTCTTC
CDR3 protein: CASSSPDRGSNEQFF

D gene: -
J gene: TRBJ1-5
V gene: TRBV30
clone size: -
CDR3 DNA: TGTGCCTGCTCACCAGGGAACAATCAGCCCCAGCATTTT
CDR3 protein: CACSPGNNQPQHF

D gene: TRBD2
J gene: TRBJ2-2
V gene: TRBV30
clone size: -
CDR3 DNA: TGTGCCTGGAGTGTAGGGGTAGCGGGAGGAGGGGAGCTGTTTTTT
CDR3 protein: CAWSVGVAGGGELFF

D gene: TRBD1
J gene: TRBJ1-3
V gene: TRBV5-4
clone size: -
CDR3 DNA: TGTGCCAGCAGCTTCGGACAGGGGCAAGAAATGAGAAACACCATATATTTT
CDR3 protein: CASSFGQGQEMRNTIYF

D gene: TRBD1
J gene: TRBJ1-4
V gene: TRBV5-1
clone size: few
CDR3 DNA: TGCGCCAGCAGCTTGGCGGGACAGGATGAAAAACTGTTTTTT
CDR3 protein: CASSLAGQDEKLFF